The clone carrying this TCR beta chain was detected only a few times. The data belong to a study of cytomegalovirus exposure and HLA in healthy donors. After removal of 2 bases from V and 4 bases from J, the junction contained 8 bases not matched to a gene. The CDR3 sequence is 17 residues long. Per germline, CDR1 SGHRS and CDR2 YFSETQ. Some clones are missing from TCRdb's copy, which holds only in-frame ones; the method was immunoSEQ multiplex PCR. Among tens of thousands of clones listed, roughly nine tenths were seen once. The sequenced material came from PBMCs. The J gene is TRBJ2-1, the V gene TRBV5-1, with 11 positions matching TRBD2. The sequence derives from a woman aged 18-29 years in good health and CMV-seronegative. CDR3 in amino acids: CASSFLPPSGGYNEQFF. The DNA of the CDR3 is TGCGCCAGCAGCTTTCTCCCGCCTAGCGGGGGGTACAATGAGCAGTTCTTC.